The clone carrying this T cell receptor beta chain has more than one count but fewer than ten. Germline-derived CDR1 and CDR2 are SGHVS and FNYEAQ. Trimming at V came to 11 bases and at J to 3 bases, leaving 16 bases not matched to a gene. The CDR3 spans 15 residues. The sample comes from a study of T cell repertoires in cytomegalovirus infection. TCRdb redid the calling of the reads with MiXCR, one entry per CDR3 protein. The data hold under 800,000 distinct CDR3 sequences, with 20% to 25% observed a single time. The chain combines TRBV7-6 with TRBJ2-7; 7 bases are a match to TRBD2. The TCR sequence derives from a human donor in good health (CMV status not recorded). Some clones in this sample may be carry-over from other donors' samples. Sequenced material: CD8+ T cells from PBMCs. The DNA of the CDR3 is TGTGCCGCGGAACGGGGGAGGGGATACATCTACGAGCAGTACTTC. Protein product: CAAERGRGYIYEQYF.